What follows are 13 T cell receptor beta chains derived from one specimen sequenced in a study of T cell responses to AZD1222 COVID-19 vaccine. Some clones are missing from TCRdb's copy, which holds only in-frame ones; the method was immunoSEQ multiplex PCR. The sample contains 120,000 or so clones, roughly 88% of which appear only once. This specimen was peripheral blood, taken 28 days after the second AZD1222 dose. These receptors came from an adult who received the AZD1222 COVID-19 vaccine.

CDR3 DNA sequence: TGTGCCAGCAGCCCCGGGACGGCGTATGGCTACACCTTC. As protein: CASSPGTAYGYTF. The chain couples TRBV7-2 to TRBJ1-2; tentative D call: TRBD1 (5 bases). Germline V lookup: CDR1 SGHTA, CDR2 FQGNSA. The CDR3 spans 13 residues. The V and J ends lost 5 bases and 5 bases respectively, with 12 bases between them.

This chain links TRBV12-3 or TRBV12-4 with TRBJ2-7; D unresolved. The CDR3 has 12 amino acids. V lost 5 bases to trimming and J lost 2 bases, with 7 bases between them. CDR3 protein: CASSTNTYEQYF. DNA of the CDR3: TGTGCCAGCAGTACGAATACCTACGAGCAGTACTTC.

This clone was seen more than once but under ten times. This CDR3 is CASSWGQGLASPLHF. DNA for the CDR3: TGTGCCAGCAGCTGGGGACAGGGACTGGCTTCACCCCTCCACTTT. This chain uses TRBV7-9 with TRBJ1-6; the match to TRBD1 covers 9 bases. Looked up from germline, CDR1 is SEHNR and CDR2 is FQNEAQ (reference sequence). There are 15 residues in the CDR3. The junction had 7 bases not matched to a gene; V was cut back by 4 bases and J by 9 bases. Full variable domain (missing parts from reference TRBV7-9 and TRBJ1-6): DTGVSQNPRHKITKRGQNVTFRCDPISEHNRLYWYRQTLGQGPEFLTYFQNEAQLEKSRLLSDRFSAERPKGSFSTLEIQRTEQGDSAMYLCASSWGQGLASPLHFGNGTRLTVT.

J is TRBJ2-7 and V is TRBV27; D gene unclear. The CDR3 loop spans 15 amino acids. The V gene's germline CDR1 is MNHEY and CDR2 SMNVEV (reference sequence). The V end lost 6 bases, the J end lost 0 bases, and 15 bases lay between the germline ends. The CDR3 DNA follows: TGTGCCAGCAGCCTTAAAGGACGGAGCTCCTACGAGCAGTACTTC. Translation: CASSLKGRSSYEQYF.

The V and J genes are TRBV10-1 and TRBJ2-3, with D unclear. The ends were cut back, 6 bases at V and 0 bases at J, with 13 bases in the middle. Germline-derived CDR1 and CDR2 are WNHNN and SYGVQD (reference sequence). This CDR3 has 15 amino acids. The CDR3 DNA reads as TGCGCCAGCAGCCGAGTCGAGAGAAGCACAGATACGCAGTATTTT. Translated: CASSRVERSTDTQYF.

The chain has TRBV6-2 or TRBV6-3 and TRBJ1-1; the D gene is possibly TRBD1 (6 bases). The CDR3 spans 12 residues. Per the germline V gene, CDR1 is MNHEY and CDR2 is SVGEGT. Trimming took 5 bases from V and 4 from J, leaving 8 bases between them. The CDR3 loop reads CASSRGGTEAFF. CDR3 in DNA: TGTGCCAGCAGTAGGGGGGGCACTGAAGCTTTCTTT.

V gene TRBV5-5 combines with J gene TRBJ1-5; perhaps TRBD1 as D (5 bases). The germline V gene encodes CDR1 SGHKS and CDR2 YYEKEE (reference sequence). V lost 4 bases and J lost 7, with 9 bases in between. The CDR3 is 12 residues long. CDR3 amino acids: CASSPEGQPQHF. CDR3 DNA sequence: TGTGCCAGCAGCCCGGAGGGGCAGCCCCAGCATTTT.

In regard to this clone: Relative to the germline gene, one junction end is altered; a read error may explain this. This sequence joins TRBV24-1 and TRBJ2-7; tentative D call: TRBD2 (6 bases). Germline V gene data show CDR1 as KGHDR and CDR2 as SFDVKD. This CDR3 spans 13 amino acids. The CDR3 nucleotides are TGTGCCACCAGTGATAAAAAGACCGGAGGGTTGCACTTC. Its protein product is CATSDKKTGGLHF.

The rearrangement uses TRBV7-2 and TRBJ1-6; D is unclear. The germline CDR1 and CDR2 sequences are SGHTA and FQGNSA. Trimming took 4 bases from V and 5 from J, leaving 18 bases between them. This CDR3 is 17 amino acids long. The DNA for the CDR3 is TGTGCCAGCAGCTCCTCGAGTCCAGGCCGTAATAATTCACCCCTCCACTTT. Translating it yields CASSSSSPGRNNSPLHF.

This clone was seen only a few times. This chain links TRBV6-5 with TRBJ1-2; 8 nucleotides match TRBD1. Germline CDR1 and CDR2: MNHEY and SVGAGI. The J segment lost 8 bases and the V segment lost 0 bases, leaving 11 bases of the junction unmatched. This CDR3 is 16 amino acids long. The CDR3 DNA is TGTGCCAGCAGTTACTCGGACAGGGCTCCCTCAAGGGGCTACACCTTC. Its protein product is CASSYSDRAPSRGYTF.

This clone was seen a few times. The chain is built from TRBV24-1 and TRBJ2-1, with D perhaps matching TRBD1 (6 bases). CDR3 length: 15 amino acids. Per germline, CDR1 KGHDR and CDR2 SFDVKD. V was shortened by 6 bases and J by 2 bases, with 13 bases between the two germline ends. CDR3 region: CATSHRDVPYNEQFF. The CDR3 DNA sequence: TGTGCCACCAGTCACAGGGATGTCCCCTACAATGAGCAGTTCTTC.

This chain links TRBV27 with TRBJ1-5; possibly TRBD1 for D (5 bases). Looked up from germline, CDR1 is MNHEY and CDR2 is SMNVEV (reference sequence). The CDR3 covers 14 residues. V lost 6 bases to trimming and J lost 1 base, with 10 bases between them. CDR3 loop: CASRVGESNQPQHF. The CDR3 nucleotides are TGTGCCAGCAGGGTAGGGGAAAGCAATCAGCCCCAGCATTTT.

The rearrangement uses TRBV19 and TRBJ1-5; D is ambiguous. The CDR3 totals 13 residues. Germline values: CDR1 LNHDA, CDR2 SQIVND (reference sequence). The V end lost 6 bases, the J end lost 0 bases, and 6 bases lay between the germline ends. The CDR3 protein is CASRFYSNQPQHF. The CDR3 nucleotides are TGTGCCAGTAGATTCTATAGCAATCAGCCCCAGCATTTT.